The T cell receptor (beta chain) described here comes from a study of response to subunit inactivated influenza vaccine. Notes on this clonotype: Its antigen is still unknown.

Broader study findings: Authors suggested each seasonal flu vaccination may recruit only limited numbers of new T cells.

With V trimmed by 0 bases and J by 8 bases, 12 bases remained unmatched. This CDR3 has 17 residues. Germline V gene data show CDR1 as SGDLS and CDR2 as YYNGEE. TCRdb recomputed calls from the RT-PCR reads with MiXCR, one row per CDR3 protein. This table has about 650,000 distinct CDR3 sequences, 15% to 18% appearing once. The material was PBMCs from blood, obtained 12 days after vaccination. The chain uses TRBV9 and TRBJ2-1; 9 bases are shared with TRBD2. The sequence came from a man aged 45-65 years who received an inactivated influenza vaccine. CDR3 sequence: CASSVGRLAGVLDEQFF. The CDR3 coding sequence is TGTGCCAGCAGCGTAGGAAGGTTAGCGGGAGTTCTCGATGAGCAGTTCTTC.